One sample yielded the 9 T cell receptor beta chains listed below, sequenced in a study of T cell repertoires in cytomegalovirus infection. Using its own MiXCR run on the reads, TCRdb lists one record per CDR3 protein. The sample has some 680,000 distinct CDR3 sequences, less than 40% seen once. The source material was PBMCs. The receptors derive from a human donor in good health (CMV status not recorded). Some clones in this sample may be carry-over from other donors' samples.

For the CDR3, the DNA is TGTGCCAGCAGTTTACAGGGGGCGGGGTACGAGCAGTACTTC. Protein sequence: CASSLQGAGYEQYF. This chain links TRBV6-5 with TRBJ2-7; 9 nucleotides align to TRBD1. From germline, CDR1 is MNHEY and CDR2 SVGAGI. The CDR3 loop spans 14 amino acids. V lost 4 bases, J lost 4 bases, and 5 bases stayed unmatched.

This rearrangement joins TRBV5-1 to TRBJ2-5; D ambiguous. Germline assignment: CDR1 SGHRS and CDR2 YFSETQ. The length of the CDR3 is 15 residues. V shed 2 bases and J shed 5 bases, with 16 bases lying between them. CDR3 residues: CASSFRGRRLETQYF. As DNA, the CDR3 is TGCGCCAGCAGCTTCAGAGGACGGCGGCTGGAGACCCAGTACTTC.

The chain combines TRBV7-8 with TRBJ1-5, with 8 bases fitting TRBD1. The germline CDR1 and CDR2 sequences are SGHVS and FQNEAQ. J was trimmed by 4 bases and V by 5 bases; bases with no gene match: 7. This CDR3 spans 15 amino acids. In nucleotides, the CDR3 is TGTGCCAGCAGCGCCCGACAGGGGACGAATCAGCCCCAGCATTTT. Translating it yields CASSARQGTNQPQHF. Filled out from reference TRBV7-8 and TRBJ1-5, the complete variable domain reads GAGVSQSPRYKVAKRGQDVALRCDPISGHVSLFWYQQALGQGPEFLTYFQNEAQLDKSGLPSDRFFAERPEGSVSTLKIQRTQQEDSAVYLCASSARQGTNQPQHFGDGTRLSIL.

This clonotype was seen more than once but under ten times. The gene calls are TRBV6-6 and TRBJ1-2, with a possible D match to TRBD1 (5 bases). The CDR3 runs 12 residues. The V and J ends lost 8 bases and 7 bases respectively, with 14 bases between them. CDR1 and CDR2 from the germline V gene are MNHNY and SVGAGI (reference sequence). The CDR3 nucleotides are TGTGCCAGCCATCGGGGGGTTGGTGGCTACACCTTC. This encodes CASHRGVGGYTF.

This clonotype came up a few times. CDR3 nucleotide sequence: TGTGCCAGCAGCTTAGGGTTTATTTGGTACTTC. Protein sequence: CASSLGFIWYF. The chain has TRBV7-2 and TRBJ2-7, with D unclear. Germline assignment: CDR1 SGHTA and CDR2 FQGNSA. V lost 1 base, J lost 12 bases, and 10 bases lay in between. This CDR3 has 11 residues.

Concerning this clonotype itself: A read error may explain this, as a much larger clone is one base away. In DNA, the CDR3 is TGTGCCAGAAGCCCCCTAGCGGGAGGGCCTAGTGAGCAGTTCTTC. Its protein product is CARSPLAGGPSEQFF. The J gene is TRBJ2-1, the V gene TRBV7-2, with 12 bases aligning to TRBD2. Trimming at V came to 9 bases and at J to 9 bases, leaving 12 bases not matched to a gene. The CDR3 totals 15 residues. Per the germline V gene, CDR1 is SGHTA and CDR2 is FQGNSA.

The chain is built from TRBV27 and TRBJ1-5; a weak D match, TRBD1 (6 bases). This CDR3 has 15 residues. With 1 base removed from V and 6 bases from J, the gap between germline ends came to 13 bases. The germline gives CDR1 MNHEY, CDR2 SMNVEV (reference sequence). CDR3 sequence: CASSLYGQLIQPQHF. The CDR3 region has the DNA TGTGCCAGCAGTTTATACGGACAGCTCATTCAGCCCCAGCATTTT.

The chain carries TRBV5-6 and TRBJ2-5; D perhaps matches TRBD1 (5 bases). Germline V CDR1 and CDR2: SGHDT, YYEEEE. Trimming took 0 bases from V and 4 from J, leaving 10 bases between them. This CDR3 region has 14 residues. CDR3: CASSLVWGAETQYF. CDR3 DNA sequence: TGTGCCAGCAGCTTGGTTTGGGGCGCAGAGACCCAGTACTTC.

V usage is TRBV10-3 and J usage is TRBJ2-1; no clear D. Germline assignment: CDR1 ENHRY and CDR2 SYGVKD. Between the trimmed V and J ends, which lost 6 bases and 3 bases, there was a span of 6 bases. This CDR3 comprises 12 residues. The CDR3 loop reads CAIRGIYNEQFF. DNA for the CDR3: TGTGCCATCAGGGGGATCTACAATGAGCAGTTCTTC.